One and the same sample provided the 32 T cell receptor beta chains below, sequenced in a study of STAT5B mutations in CD4+ large granular lymphocyte leukemia. Profiling relied on immunoSEQ multiplex PCR, and the TCRdb table lists in-frame clones only, not all of them. The sample lists tens of thousands of clones; roughly 74% were seen once. The sequencing input was CD4+ T cells from blood buffy coats. The receptor source for this set is a human donor in good health.

V is TRBV7-9 and J is TRBJ2-3, with D uncertain. In germline, CDR1 is SEHNR, CDR2 FQNEAQ (reference sequence). V gave up 3 bases and J gave up 4 bases, with 23 bases separating them. This CDR3 contains 18 residues. CDR3 residues: CASSLADLGPSVADTQYF. DNA of the CDR3: TGTGCCAGCAGCTTGGCGGATTTGGGCCCGAGTGTAGCAGATACGCAGTATTTT.

This chain uses TRBV5-5 with TRBJ2-4, with a tentative D call TRBD2 (5 bases). Between the trimmed V and J ends, which lost 4 bases and 0 bases, there was a span of 8 bases. Per germline, CDR1 SGHKS and CDR2 YYEKEE (reference sequence). The CDR3 extends over 14 amino acids. This CDR3 is CASSDGIAKNIQYF. CDR3 nucleotides: TGTGCCAGCAGCGACGGGATAGCCAAAAACATTCAGTACTTC.

This chain uses TRBV7-2 with TRBJ1-2; D ambiguous. CDR1 is SGHTA, CDR2 FQGNSA, per germline. This CDR3 is 14 amino acids long. V was shortened by 1 base and J by 10 bases, with 16 bases between the two germline ends. The CDR3 loop reads CASSLGPSTIAYTF. In DNA, the CDR3 is TGTGCCAGCAGCTTAGGGCCGTCGACTATAGCCTACACCTTC.

J is TRBJ1-1 and V is TRBV28, with 9 nucleotides matching TRBD1. The CDR3 sequence is 16 residues long. Germline V gene sequence: CDR1 MDHEN, CDR2 SYDVKM. J lost 1 base, V lost 6 bases, and 9 bases had no gene match. CDR3 amino acids: CASSGQGTKPNTEAFF. The DNA for the CDR3 is TGTGCCAGCAGCGGACAGGGGACCAAACCGAACACTGAAGCTTTCTTT.

The chain has TRBV2 and TRBJ1-2; D may be TRBD1 (5 bases). This CDR3 contains 16 residues. Germline V lookup: CDR1 SNHLY, CDR2 FYNNEI. The ends were cut back, 3 bases at V and 0 bases at J, with 14 bases in the middle. Here the CDR3 reads CASSDGGAPTNYGYTF. Here the CDR3 DNA reads TGTGCCAGCAGTGACGGGGGTGCACCGACTAACTATGGCTACACCTTC.

The chain links TRBV7-9 to TRBJ2-5; 7 bases match TRBD1. This CDR3 has 15 amino acids. Looked up from germline, CDR1 is SEHNR and CDR2 is FQNEAQ (reference sequence). Unmatched junction bases numbered 4, after V lost 1 base and J lost 2 bases. The DNA for the CDR3 is TGTGCCAGCAGCTTAGGGTGGGGACAGCAAGAGACCCAGTACTTC. It yields the protein CASSLGWGQQETQYF.

The chain employs TRBV6-1 and TRBJ1-4; TRBD1 might be the D (6 bases). CDR3 length equals 15 residues. The germline gives CDR1 MNHNS, CDR2 SASEGT. V was cut by 7 bases and J by 12 bases, with 24 bases left in between. CDR3: CASNYRAEGGGELFF. CDR3 nucleotides: TGTGCCAGCAACTACAGGGCCGAGGGAGGGGGGGAACTGTTTTTT.

The gene calls are TRBV7-2 and TRBJ2-7; D is unresolved. The germline CDR1 and CDR2 sequences are SGHTA and FQGNSA. V lost 3 bases and J lost 5, with 5 bases in between. The CDR3 has 11 residues. CDR3 loop: CASSLYNEQYF. As DNA, the CDR3 is TGTGCCAGCAGCTTGTATAACGAGCAGTACTTC.

This clone was detected a few times. The chain is built from TRBV11-3 and TRBJ1-1; 7 bases fit TRBD1. V trimming: 5 bases; J trimming: 1 base; junction bases outside the gene matches: 4. The CDR3 consists of 14 residues. The V gene's germline CDR1 is SGHNT and CDR2 YENEEA. DNA for the CDR3: TGTGCCAGCAGCCCAGGGGGGAAGAACACTGAAGCTTTCTTT. Its protein is CASSPGGKNTEAFF.

This clone appeared a single time. The chain couples TRBV7-2 to TRBJ2-1; 9 bases are a match to TRBD2. The CDR3 totals 15 residues. CDR1 is SGHTA, CDR2 FQGNSA, per germline. V shed 6 bases and J 6 bases; nucleotides not matched to a gene: 9. CDR3 region: CASRVGGSGSNEQFF. Here the CDR3 DNA reads TGTGCCAGCAGAGTAGGGGGTAGCGGGAGCAATGAGCAGTTCTTC.

The J gene is TRBJ1-1, the V gene TRBV4-1, with no clear D. The CDR3 loop spans 13 amino acids. V was pared by 3 bases and J by 0 bases, with 5 bases between. CDR1 and CDR2 (germline): MGHRA, YSYEKL. The CDR3 DNA sequence: TGCGCCAGCAGCCAGGCTATGAACACTGAAGCTTTCTTT. Translated, it gives CASSQAMNTEAFF.

CDR3 in amino acids: CASSLGQGDKNIQYF. Here the CDR3 DNA reads TGCGCCAGCAGCTTGGGGCAGGGGGACAAAAACATTCAGTACTTC. The chain joins TRBV5-1 to TRBJ2-4; 7 bases fit TRBD1. The V gene end was trimmed by 0 bases and the J gene end by 3 bases; junction bases not matched to a gene: 3. The CDR3 covers 15 residues. Germline values: CDR1 SGHRS, CDR2 YFSETQ.

The gene calls are TRBV30 and TRBJ2-5; D could derive from TRBD1 or TRBD2 (5 bases each). The CDR3 has 11 residues. Germline CDR1 and CDR2: GTSNPN and SVGIG (reference sequence). Between the trimmed V and J ends, which lost 5 bases and 4 bases, there was a span of 8 bases. CDR3 DNA: TGTGCCTGGGTGAGGGGAGAGACCCAGTACTTC. It specifies CAWVRGETQYF. Based on the CDR3 plus reference TRBV30 and TRBJ2-5, the full variable domain is SQTIHQWPATLVQPVGSPLSLECTVEGTSNPNLYWYRQAAGRGLQLLFYSVGIGQISSEVPQNLSASRPQDRQFILSSKKLLLSDSGFYLCAWVRGETQYFGPGTRLLVL.

The chain carries TRBV15 and TRBJ1-2; D gene uncertain. The germline V gene encodes CDR1 LNHNV and CDR2 YYDKDF (reference sequence). The ends were cut back, 1 base at V and 4 bases at J, with 16 bases in the middle. The CDR3 length is 16 residues. The CDR3 coding sequence is TGTGCCACCAGCAGAGCCGCGGCAACTGCCAGCTATGGCTACACCTTC. This translates into CATSRAAATASYGYTF.

The chain couples TRBV5-1 to TRBJ2-5; maybe TRBD1 (5 bases). From germline, CDR1 is SGHRS and CDR2 YFSETQ. The V end lost 1 base, the J end lost 3 bases, and 7 bases lay between the germline ends. The CDR3 runs 13 residues. As DNA, the CDR3 is TGCGCCAGCAGCTTGCACAGGAAAGAGACCCAGTACTTC. Translation gives CASSLHRKETQYF.

This chain links TRBV30 with TRBJ2-7; 7 bases are shared with TRBD2. The CDR3 is made up of 14 amino acids. Germline CDR1 and CDR2: GTSNPN and SVGIG (reference sequence). V shed 3 bases and J 2 bases; nucleotides not matched to a gene: 7. CDR3 sequence (DNA): TGTGCCTGGAGCAGTGGGAGGGCCACCTACGAGCAGTACTTC. This translates into CAWSSGRATYEQYF.

The chain uses TRBV5-4 and TRBJ2-1; possibly TRBD1 for D (6 bases). With 0 bases removed from V and 1 base from J, the gap between germline ends came to 8 bases. In germline, CDR1 is SGHNT, CDR2 YYREEE (reference sequence). This CDR3 is built from 15 residues. DNA of the CDR3: TGTGCCAGCAGCTTGGAGGGACAATCCTACAATGAGCAGTTCTTC. It translates to CASSLEGQSYNEQFF.

This clone turned up a few times. The chain couples TRBV10-3 to TRBJ1-1, with D uncertain. V shed 3 bases and J shed 4 bases, with 9 bases lying between them. In germline, CDR1 is ENHRY, CDR2 SYGVKD. The CDR3 loop spans 13 amino acids. Here the CDR3 DNA reads TGTGCCATCAGTGAACTATTGGGCACTGAAGCTTTCTTT. This gives the protein CAISELLGTEAFF.

This sequence joins TRBV4-1 and TRBJ1-2; 7 positions match TRBD1. Germline V gives CDR1 MGHRA, CDR2 YSYEKL. The CDR3 runs 16 residues. Trimming at V came to 3 bases and at J to 4 bases, leaving 11 bases not matched to a gene. In DNA form, the CDR3 reads TGCGCCAGCAGCCAGCCCTGGACAGGTCCCCTCTATGGCTACACCTTC. Its protein is CASSQPWTGPLYGYTF.

This chain joins TRBV5-1 and TRBJ1-1; 9 bases are shared with TRBD1. This CDR3 spans 14 amino acids. Germline V CDR1 and CDR2: SGHRS, YFSETQ. V was clipped by 7 bases and J by 5 bases; unmatched bases: 9. The CDR3 DNA follows: TGCGCCAGCGGACAGGGACAGGGCCAAACTGAAGCTTTCTTT. Translation: CASGQGQGQTEAFF.

The V call is TRBV10-3, the J call TRBJ1-2, with TRBD1 as a possible D gene (5 bases). The V end was cut by 2 bases, the J end by 2 bases, with 6 bases between. Per the germline V gene, CDR1 is ENHRY and CDR2 is SYGVKD. The CDR3 is made up of 13 amino acids. In DNA, the CDR3 is TGTGCCATCAGTGAGAGACAGAACTATGGCTACACCTTC. This translates into CAISERQNYGYTF.

The J gene is TRBJ2-7, the V gene TRBV9; D remains ambiguous. V was clipped by 3 bases and J by 3 bases, with 10 bases between them. CDR3 length equals 13 residues. In germline, CDR1 is SGDLS, CDR2 YYNGEE. As DNA, the CDR3 is TGTGCCAGCAGCGGCACCGCGGACTACGAGCAGTACTTC. Translation: CASSGTADYEQYF.

The chain employs TRBV5-6 and TRBJ2-7, with 7 positions matching TRBD1. Per germline, CDR1 SGHDT and CDR2 YYEEEE. This CDR3 has 15 amino acids. Trimming took 2 bases from V and 5 from J; bases not matched to a gene: 10. CDR3 in DNA: TGTGCCAGCAGCTTCTTCCACAGGGGATCCCACGAGCAGTACGTC. Its translation: CASSFFHRGSHEQYV.

CDR3 residues: CASTKYGSLSYEQYF. CDR3 bases: TGTGCCAGCACCAAATACGGCAGTCTGAGCTACGAGCAGTACTTC. The chain uses TRBV28 and TRBJ2-7; D is unresolved. The germline CDR1 and CDR2 sequences are MDHEN and SYDVKM. Trimming removed 7 bases at V and 3 bases at J, with 19 bases between. The CDR3 has 15 amino acids.

The J gene is TRBJ2-3, the V gene TRBV6-6; D remains ambiguous. This CDR3 spans 13 amino acids. Germline-derived CDR1 and CDR2 are MNHNY and SVGAGI (reference sequence). V was pared by 1 base and J by 7 bases, with 9 bases between. This chain's CDR3 is CASSYLSMNTQYF. CDR3 coding DNA: TGTGCCAGCAGTTACTTGTCGATGAATACGCAGTATTTT.

The V and J genes are TRBV5-1 and TRBJ2-4; tentatively, D is TRBD2 (6 bases). Germline V gene data show CDR1 as SGHRS and CDR2 as YFSETQ. The V gene lost 0 bases and the J gene lost 1 base, with 11 bases spanning the gap. The CDR3 has 16 amino acids. In nucleotides, the CDR3 is TGCGCCAGCAGCTTGGACAGACTAGACGCCAAAAACATTCAGTACTTC. It yields the protein CASSLDRLDAKNIQYF.

This chain links TRBV11-3 with TRBJ2-6; D is possibly TRBD2 (5 bases). The V gene's germline CDR1 is SGHNT and CDR2 YENEEA. The CDR3 contains 15 residues. Trimming took off 4 bases at V and 2 bases at J, with 9 bases between the two ends. CDR3 bases: TGTGCCAGCAGCTCAGCCGGGGCTGGGGCCAACGTCCTGACTTTC. This gives the protein CASSSAGAGANVLTF. Complete variable domain (other parts from reference TRBV11-3 and TRBJ2-6): EAGVVQSPRYKIIEKKQPVAFWCNPISGHNTLYWYLQNLGQGPELLIRYENEEAVDDSQLPKDRFSAERLKGVDSTLKIQPAELGDSAVYLCASSSAGAGANVLTFGAGSRLTVL.

This clone was detected only a few times. The V gene is TRBV9, the J gene TRBJ1-2; possible D gene TRBD1, 5 bases. This CDR3 contains 13 residues. CDR1 and CDR2 from the germline V gene are SGDLS and YYNGEE. V was clipped by 0 bases and J by 4 bases, with 7 bases between them. CDR3 in amino acids: CASSVEGAYGYTF. The CDR3 bases are TGTGCCAGCAGCGTAGAAGGGGCCTATGGCTACACCTTC.

The chain couples TRBV7-2 to TRBJ2-3, with D maybe TRBD1 (6 bases). V shed 0 bases and J shed 3 bases, with 16 bases lying between them. Germline CDR1 reads SGHTA; CDR2 reads FQGNSA. There are 17 residues in the CDR3. CDR3 DNA: TGTGCCAGCAGCTTAGCAACAGGGAGAGGGGTGACAGATACGCAGTATTTT. It yields the protein CASSLATGRGVTDTQYF.

This chain joins TRBV2 and TRBJ1-2; D uncertain. This CDR3 region has 13 residues. Trimming took 5 bases from V and 2 from J, leaving 9 bases between them. Germline CDR1 and CDR2: SNHLY and FYNNEI. CDR3 coding DNA: TGTGCCAGCAGTAAAGAAGGAAACTATGGCTACACCTTC. Translating gives CASSKEGNYGYTF.

CDR3 sequence (DNA): TGTGCCTGGAGTCTAGAAGGGGGGGGTGAGCAGTTCTTC. This codes for CAWSLEGGGEQFF. The J gene is TRBJ2-1, the V gene TRBV30; a weak D match, TRBD2 (7 bases). Per germline, CDR1 GTSNPN and CDR2 SVGIG (reference sequence). The CDR3 is made up of 13 amino acids. Trimming removed 2 bases at V and 9 bases at J, with 14 bases between.

This chain uses TRBV7-2 with TRBJ2-1; TRBD2 matches at 13 bases. Germline CDR1 and CDR2: SGHTA and FQGNSA. With V trimmed by 2 bases and J by 8 bases, 6 bases remained unmatched. The CDR3 runs to 16 residues. The CDR3 is CASSLTGTSGVDEQFF. The CDR3, as DNA: TGTGCCAGCAGCTTAACCGGGACTAGCGGGGTGGATGAGCAGTTCTTC.